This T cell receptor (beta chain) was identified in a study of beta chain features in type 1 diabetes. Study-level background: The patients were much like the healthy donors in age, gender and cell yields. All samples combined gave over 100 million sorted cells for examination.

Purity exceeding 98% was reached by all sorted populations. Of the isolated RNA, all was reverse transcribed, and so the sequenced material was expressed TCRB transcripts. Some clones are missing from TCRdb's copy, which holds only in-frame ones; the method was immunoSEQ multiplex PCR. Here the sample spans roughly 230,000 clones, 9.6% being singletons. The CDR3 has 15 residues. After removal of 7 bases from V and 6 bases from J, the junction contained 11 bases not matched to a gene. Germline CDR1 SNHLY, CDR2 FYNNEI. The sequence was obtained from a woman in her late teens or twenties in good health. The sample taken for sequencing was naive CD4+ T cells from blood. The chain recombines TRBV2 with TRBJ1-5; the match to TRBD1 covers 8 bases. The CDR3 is CASKRDRRGPQPQHF. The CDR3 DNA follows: TGTGCCAGCAAACGGGACAGGCGGGGACCTCAGCCCCAGCATTTT.